The 15 T cell receptor beta chains presented below share a single source sample, sequenced in a study of vaccination effects on CD4 cells after COVID-19. Their specific antigens are unknown. Scientists isolated CD4+ T cells after a roughly 10-day culture period ended. Their SARS-CoV-2 infection, verified by PCR, occurred between March and December 2020. Each participant was administered two doses of either the BNT162b2 or the mRNA-1273 vaccine. Some clones are missing from TCRdb's copy, which holds only in-frame ones; the method was immunoSEQ multiplex PCR. The data contain nearly 50,000 clones, about 70% of them singletons. The sample in question was CD4+ T cells from PBMCs cultured without peptide, obtained after COVID-19 vaccination. These TCRs come from a human donor who had a prior SARS-CoV-2 infection.

The chain joins TRBV5-1 to TRBJ2-3, with D tentatively TRBD2 (7 bases). This CDR3 spans 15 amino acids. The V and J ends lost 10 bases and 1 base respectively, with 19 bases between them. Germline CDR1 and CDR2: SGHRS and YFSETQ. The CDR3 nucleotides read TGCGCCCGGCCGGAGGGGGGGCACCGCACAGATACGCAGTATTTT. This encodes CARPEGGHRTDTQYF.

This chain links TRBV7-2 with TRBJ1-5; D gene unclear. V lost 1 base, J lost 10 bases, and 11 bases lay in between. CDR3 length equals 13 residues. Germline V gene lookup returns CDR1 SGHTA and CDR2 FQGNSA. CDR3 nucleotide sequence: TGTGCCAGCAGCTTAGATGGTTTGGAACCCCAGCATTTT. Encoded protein: CASSLDGLEPQHF.

The gene calls are TRBV10-3 and TRBJ1-2, with D unresolved. Per the germline V gene, CDR1 is ENHRY and CDR2 is SYGVKD. The CDR3 is 13 amino acids. V was shortened by 3 bases and J by 6 bases, with 11 bases between the two germline ends. The CDR3 nucleotides read TGTGCCATCAGTGAATACGGGGAGGATGGCTACACCTTC. Translation gives CAISEYGEDGYTF.

The chain employs TRBV6-5 and TRBJ2-5; D gene ambiguous. Germline V gene data show CDR1 as MNHEY and CDR2 as SVGAGI. The CDR3 is made up of 15 amino acids. The V end was cut by 0 bases, the J end by 4 bases, with 12 bases between. The CDR3 coding sequence is TGTGCCAGCAGTTACTCGAATAGGGTGGGAGAGACCCAGTACTTC. It translates to CASSYSNRVGETQYF.

The gene calls are TRBV5-1 and TRBJ2-5; 7 positions agree with TRBD1. The CDR3 is 13 amino acids. CDR1 is SGHRS, CDR2 YFSETQ, per germline. The junction had 1 base not matched to a gene; V was cut back by 3 bases and J by 2 bases. CDR3 sequence reads: CASSSGQQETQYF. The CDR3 nucleotides are TGCGCCAGCAGCTCGGGACAGCAAGAGACCCAGTACTTC.

V is TRBV29-1 and J is TRBJ2-2; 8 bases match TRBD1. This CDR3 is built from 13 residues. The ends lost 4 bases at V and 5 bases at J; junction bases unmatched: 3. Germline-derived CDR1 and CDR2 are SQVTM and ANQGSEA. The CDR3 here is CSVGQGITGELFF. The CDR3 coding sequence is TGCAGCGTTGGACAGGGGATAACCGGGGAGCTGTTTTTT.

The chain recombines TRBV5-1 with TRBJ1-1; maybe TRBD1 (6 bases). Trimming stripped 3 bases from V and 1 base from J, with 10 bases between. Germline loops: CDR1 SGHRS, CDR2 YFSETQ. This CDR3 spans 14 amino acids. The CDR3: CASSSTGGNTEAFF. Here the CDR3 DNA reads TGCGCCAGCAGCTCGACAGGAGGGAACACTGAAGCTTTCTTT. The complete variable domain, with remaining parts taken from reference TRBV5-1 and TRBJ1-1, reads KAGVTQTPRYLIKTRGQQVTLSCSPISGHRSVSWYQQTPGQGLQFLFEYFSETQRNKGNFPGRFSGRQFSNSRSEMNVSTLELGDSALYLCASSSTGGNTEAFFGQGTRLTVV.

This clone appeared a single time. The chain links TRBV18 to TRBJ1-1, with TRBD1 matching over 9 bases. Losses at the gene ends were 3 bases for V and 0 bases for J; bases not matched to a gene: 5. The CDR3 loop spans 16 amino acids. The germline gives CDR1 KGHSH, CDR2 LQKENI. This CDR3 is CASSPRQGVMNTEAFF. Written as DNA, the CDR3 is TGTGCCAGCTCACCTAGACAGGGGGTGATGAACACTGAAGCTTTCTTT.

This clone is a singleton in its sample. The chain has TRBV10-3 and TRBJ1-2; no clear D. V was clipped by 0 bases and J by 4 bases, with 12 bases between them. The CDR3 loop spans 15 amino acids. Germline CDR1 ENHRY, CDR2 SYGVKD. The CDR3 nucleotides read TGTGCCATCAGTGAGTCCCTCGGGTTTATCTATGGCTACACCTTC. Protein product: CAISESLGFIYGYTF.

In this sample, this clone turned up a few times. This chain uses TRBV5-1 with TRBJ2-3, with D possibly being TRBD1 or TRBD2 (5 bases each). The ends were cut back, 1 base at V and 6 bases at J, with 15 bases in the middle. The CDR3 is 15 residues long. Germline values: CDR1 SGHRS, CDR2 YFSETQ. The CDR3 reads CASSLTGPLGDTQYF. Here the CDR3 DNA reads TGCGCCAGCAGCTTGACGGGGCCTCTCGGGGATACGCAGTATTTT.

This sequence joins TRBV2 and TRBJ2-5, with 8 bases aligning to TRBD1. This CDR3 has 15 amino acids. J gave up 2 bases and V 6 bases, and 8 bases lay outside the gene matches. Germline loops: CDR1 SNHLY, CDR2 FYNNEI. The CDR3 DNA is TGTGCCAGCAGGGGCAGGACAGGGCGTCAAGAGACCCAGTACTTC. Translated: CASRGRTGRQETQYF.

The chain's CDR3 is CASRQGSGANVLTF. Written as DNA, the CDR3 is TGTGCCAGCAGACAGGGCTCTGGGGCCAACGTCCTGACTTTC. The gene calls are TRBV2 and TRBJ2-6; D perhaps matches TRBD1 (6 bases). The CDR3 extends over 14 amino acids. With 6 bases removed from V and 0 bases from J, the gap between germline ends came to 6 bases. Germline lookup yields CDR1 SNHLY and CDR2 FYNNEI.

The chain links TRBV7-9 to TRBJ2-1, with TRBD2 matching over 13 bases. J was trimmed by 4 bases and V by 5 bases; bases with no gene match: 8. The germline V gene encodes CDR1 SEHNR and CDR2 FQNEAQ (reference sequence). This CDR3 spans 17 amino acids. CDR3 sequence reads: CASSPRTSGGRYNEQFF. The CDR3 nucleotides are TGTGCCAGCAGCCCGCGGACTAGCGGGGGCCGTTACAATGAGCAGTTCTTC.

This clone has just a few counts. This chain uses TRBV5-4 with TRBJ2-1, with unresolved D. The CDR3 is 12 residues long. Per germline, CDR1 SGHNT and CDR2 YYREEE (reference sequence). V lost 0 bases and J lost 3, with 1 base in between. The CDR3 region is CASSLDYNEQFF. The DNA for the CDR3 is TGTGCCAGCAGCTTGGACTACAATGAGCAGTTCTTC.

In regard to this clone: Compared with germline, one end of the junction differs, possibly owing to a read error. This chain uses TRBV3-1 (or the pseudogene TRBV3-2) with TRBJ2-3; the D call may be TRBD1 or TRBD2 (5 bases each). The CDR3 is 13 amino acids. The germline V gene encodes CDR1 LGHDT and CDR2 YNNKEL (reference sequence). CDR3 residues: CASDHRGTDTQYF. CDR3 nucleotide sequence: TGTGCCAGCGACCACCGGGGCACCGATACGCAGTATTTT.